A selection of T cell receptor beta chains follows, all from one sample in a study of cytomegalovirus exposure and HLA in healthy donors. Measured with immunoSEQ multiplex PCR; TCRdb has only the in-frame clones, and not every one. The repertoire holds 210,000 or so clones, 77% seen once, with roughly 2.1% in the top ten. Material: PBMCs. These receptors all stem from a woman in her thirties in good health and CMV-seropositive. Each CDR3 is given with its conserved first and last residue. The D gene is left open where the match is weak. Expanded clones are given a class, and other clones once, few, many or no size at all.

clone size: NA; V gene: TRBV30; J gene: TRBJ2-3; D gene: TRBD2; CDR3 DNA: TGTGCCTGGAGTAGTGGGACTAGCGGGACCACAGATACGCAGTATTTT; CDR3 protein: CAWSSGTSGTTDTQYF
clone size: NA; V gene: TRBV7-9; J gene: TRBJ2-3; D gene: NA; CDR3 DNA: TGTGCCAGCAGCTGGCTAGCATACACAGATACGCAGTATTTT; CDR3 protein: CASSWLAYTDTQYF
clone size: NA; V gene: TRBV5-1; J gene: TRBJ1-1; D gene: NA; CDR3 DNA: TGCGCCAGCAGCTTGGCCGGTATGAACACTGAAGCTTTCTTT; CDR3 protein: CASSLAGMNTEAFF
clone size: NA; V gene: TRBV6-6; J gene: TRBJ2-2; D gene: TRBD1; CDR3 DNA: TGTGCCAGCAGAAACCGGGACAGGGGCCCCGGGGAGCTGTTTTTT; CDR3 protein: CASRNRDRGPGELFF
clone size: few; V gene: TRBV11-2; J gene: TRBJ1-2; D gene: NA; CDR3 DNA: TGTGCCAGCAGCCGCGACTTCTATGGCTACACCTTC; CDR3 protein: CASSRDFYGYTF
clone size: NA; V gene: TRBV5-1; J gene: TRBJ1-2; D gene: NA; CDR3 DNA: TGCGCCAGCAGCTTGTCCACAGAAGTCCATGGCTACACCTTC; CDR3 protein: CASSLSTEVHGYTF
clone size: NA; V gene: TRBV10-3; J gene: TRBJ2-5; D gene: NA; CDR3 DNA: TGTGCCATCAGAGCGGCCCAAGAGACCCAGTACTTC; CDR3 protein: CAIRAAQETQYF
clone size: NA; V gene: TRBV2; J gene: TRBJ1-2; D gene: NA; CDR3 DNA: TGTGCCAGCAGCATACCCGGGAGGGTCAACTATGGCTACACCTTC; CDR3 protein: CASSIPGRVNYGYTF
clone size: NA; V gene: TRBV30; J gene: TRBJ2-2; D gene: NA; CDR3 DNA: TGTGCCTGGAGGAGGGACTACACCGGGGAGCTGTTTTTT; CDR3 protein: CAWRRDYTGELFF
clone size: NA; V gene: TRBV9; J gene: TRBJ2-1; D gene: TRBD2; CDR3 DNA: TGTGCCAGCAGCGTAGGCGCGGGAGACAATGAGCAGTTCTTC; CDR3 protein: CASSVGAGDNEQFF
clone size: NA; V gene: TRBV28; J gene: TRBJ1-4; D gene: NA; CDR3 DNA: TGTGCCAGCTTCGGGGGGATCTCGCGAGGACTGTTTTTT; CDR3 protein: CASFGGISRGLFF
clone size: once; V gene: TRBV29-1; J gene: TRBJ1-4; D gene: TRBD1; CDR3 DNA: TGCAGCGTTAGGGGACAGGGGGCGAGGGATGAAAAACTGTTTTTT; CDR3 protein: CSVRGQGARDEKLFF
clone size: few; V gene: TRBV2; J gene: TRBJ1-3; D gene: TRBD1; CDR3 DNA: TGTGCCAGCAGTGACGGACAGGGGAACACCATATATTTT; CDR3 protein: CASSDGQGNTIYF
clone size: NA; V gene: TRBV5-4; J gene: TRBJ1-2; D gene: NA; CDR3 DNA: TGTGCCAGCAGCTTGGGGGAGCGGGTGGGGAACTATGGCTACACCTTC; CDR3 protein: CASSLGERVGNYGYTF
clone size: NA; V gene: TRBV5-1; J gene: TRBJ2-7; D gene: NA; CDR3 DNA: TGCGCCAGCAGTGGGACTGCCAGCTACGAGCAGTACTTC; CDR3 protein: CASSGTASYEQYF
clone size: NA; V gene: TRBV7-2; J gene: TRBJ2-1; D gene: NA; CDR3 DNA: TGTGCCAGCACCCGGGGGTTTGCCTACAATGAGCAGTTCTTC; CDR3 protein: CASTRGFAYNEQFF
clone size: NA; V gene: TRBV30; J gene: TRBJ1-4; D gene: NA; CDR3 DNA: TGTGCCTCCCCTTTGGGCCCCAATGAAAAACTGTTTTTT; CDR3 protein: CASPLGPNEKLFF
clone size: NA; V gene: TRBV5-1; J gene: TRBJ2-7; D gene: TRBD1; CDR3 DNA: TGCGCCAGCAGCTTGGGTGGGACAGGGTGGATTCACGAGCAGTACTTC; CDR3 protein: CASSLGGTGWIHEQYF
clone size: NA; V gene: TRBV4-1; J gene: TRBJ2-3; D gene: NA; CDR3 DNA: TGCGCCAGCAGCCAAGAGTTAGTGGATACGCAGTATTTT; CDR3 protein: CASSQELVDTQYF
clone size: NA; V gene: TRBV5-1; J gene: TRBJ2-2; D gene: NA; CDR3 DNA: TGCGCCAGCAGCTTGGCCGGGAGTAGTACCGGGGAGCTGTTTTTT; CDR3 protein: CASSLAGSSTGELFF
clone size: NA; V gene: TRBV2; J gene: TRBJ1-5; D gene: TRBD1; CDR3 DNA: TGTGCCAGCAGAGGGACAGCCTCCCCCAATCAGCCCCAGCATTTT; CDR3 protein: CASRGTASPNQPQHF
clone size: NA; V gene: TRBV6-4; J gene: TRBJ2-4; D gene: NA; CDR3 DNA: TGTGCCAGCAGCGCTGGACAGAAAAACATTCAGTACTTC; CDR3 protein: CASSAGQKNIQYF
clone size: NA; V gene: TRBV6-5; J gene: TRBJ1-4; D gene: TRBD1; CDR3 DNA: TGTGCCAGCAGGGGACAGGGGGCATGGAAACTGTTTTTT; CDR3 protein: CASRGQGAWKLFF
clone size: NA; V gene: TRBV7-6; J gene: TRBJ1-4; D gene: TRBD1; CDR3 DNA: TGTGCCAGCAGCCGAGGGACAGGGGCCCATAATGAAAAACTGTTTTTT; CDR3 protein: CASSRGTGAHNEKLFF
clone size: NA; V gene: TRBV7-2; J gene: TRBJ2-5; D gene: TRBD1; CDR3 DNA: TGTGCCAGCAGCTTAGTGGGACAGGGTTCCCGTGGGGGTCAAGAGACCCAGTACTTC; CDR3 protein: CASSLVGQGSRGGQETQYF
clone size: NA; V gene: TRBV2; J gene: TRBJ1-2; D gene: TRBD1; CDR3 DNA: TGTGCCAGCAGTTTGGGACAGGGGGGGAACTATGGCTACACCTTC; CDR3 protein: CASSLGQGGNYGYTF
clone size: NA; V gene: TRBV21-1; J gene: TRBJ2-7; D gene: NA; CDR3 DNA: TGTGCCAGCAGCATGAAGCGGGAGTGCCACGAGCAGTACTTC; CDR3 protein: CASSMKRECHEQYF
clone size: NA; V gene: TRBV28; J gene: TRBJ2-3; D gene: NA; CDR3 DNA: TGTGCCGGGCCCCCTCGGGAATTTGGGGGAGGTACGCAGTATTTT; CDR3 protein: CAGPPREFGGGTQYF
clone size: NA; V gene: TRBV30; J gene: TRBJ2-7; D gene: NA; CDR3 DNA: TGTGCCTGGGAAAGGACAGTATCCTACGAGCAGTACTTC; CDR3 protein: CAWERTVSYEQYF
clone size: NA; V gene: TRBV27; J gene: TRBJ1-1; D gene: TRBD1; CDR3 DNA: TGTGCCAGCAGTTTATGGACACAGGGGCCGAACACTGAAGCTTTCTTT; CDR3 protein: CASSLWTQGPNTEAFF
clone size: NA; V gene: TRBV4-3; J gene: TRBJ2-7; D gene: TRBD1; CDR3 DNA: TGCGCCAGCAGCCAAGATGGGACAGGGTTCTACGAGCAGTACTTC; CDR3 protein: CASSQDGTGFYEQYF
clone size: NA; V gene: TRBV5-1; J gene: TRBJ2-1; D gene: NA; CDR3 DNA: TGCGCCAGCAGCTTCGGACCGGGGGAAGGTGAGCAGTTCTTC; CDR3 protein: CASSFGPGEGEQFF
clone size: once; V gene: TRBV28; J gene: TRBJ1-2; D gene: TRBD1; CDR3 DNA: TGTGCCAGCAGGTCCGGGACAGGGAGGCTCTATGGCTACACCTTC; CDR3 protein: CASRSGTGRLYGYTF
clone size: NA; V gene: TRBV7-9; J gene: TRBJ2-7; D gene: TRBD2; CDR3 DNA: TGTGCCATCGCTTGGCGGGAGGCTTCCTACGAGCAGTACTTC; CDR3 protein: CAIAWREASYEQYF
clone size: NA; V gene: TRBV29-1; J gene: TRBJ2-1; D gene: TRBD1; CDR3 DNA: TGCAGCGTCCGACAGGGCGGCCACAATGAGCAGTTCTTC; CDR3 protein: CSVRQGGHNEQFF
clone size: once; V gene: TRBV11-2; J gene: TRBJ1-4; D gene: NA; CDR3 DNA: TGTGCCAGCAGCTTAGGACAGACAACTAATGAAAAACTGTTTTTT; CDR3 protein: CASSLGQTTNEKLFF
clone size: NA; V gene: TRBV6-5; J gene: TRBJ2-7; D gene: TRBD1; CDR3 DNA: TGTGCCAGCAGTTCACCCCGGCCAGGGGGCATCGGCGAGCAGTACTTC; CDR3 protein: CASSSPRPGGIGEQYF
clone size: NA; V gene: TRBV6-5; J gene: TRBJ2-7; D gene: TRBD1; CDR3 DNA: TGTGCCAGCAGTTCCCGGACAGGGCCCTACGAGCAGTACTTC; CDR3 protein: CASSSRTGPYEQYF
clone size: NA; V gene: TRBV15; J gene: TRBJ2-3; D gene: NA; CDR3 DNA: TGTGCCACCAGCAGAGCCGGGATTTTGGGAACAGATACGCAGTATTTT; CDR3 protein: CATSRAGILGTDTQYF
clone size: NA; V gene: TRBV28; J gene: TRBJ2-7; D gene: NA; CDR3 DNA: TGTGCCAGCAGTTCTGACATCGGCGAGCAGTACTTC; CDR3 protein: CASSSDIGEQYF
clone size: NA; V gene: TRBV23-1; J gene: TRBJ1-6; D gene: NA; CDR3 DNA: TGCGCCAGCAGAGGGACTCAGGGAGACCTACCCTATAATTCACCCCTCCACTTT; CDR3 protein: CASRGTQGDLPYNSPLHF
clone size: NA; V gene: TRBV5-4; J gene: TRBJ1-4; D gene: TRBD1; CDR3 DNA: TGTGCCAGCAGCCGAGGGACAGCTAATGAGAAACTGTTTTTT; CDR3 protein: CASSRGTANEKLFF
clone size: NA; V gene: TRBV7-2; J gene: TRBJ2-7; D gene: NA; CDR3 DNA: TGTGCCAGCAGTTCAAGGGCTAGCCGTTCCTACGAGCAGTACTTC; CDR3 protein: CASSSRASRSYEQYF
clone size: NA; V gene: TRBV6-5; J gene: TRBJ2-5; D gene: TRBD1; CDR3 DNA: TGTGCCAGCAGTCAGTGGGACAGTCAAGAGACCCAGTACTTC; CDR3 protein: CASSQWDSQETQYF
clone size: few; V gene: TRBV5-1; J gene: TRBJ1-3; D gene: NA; CDR3 DNA: TGCGCCAGCAGCTTGAGTTCAGGGTACTCTGGAAACACCATATATTTT; CDR3 protein: CASSLSSGYSGNTIYF
clone size: NA; V gene: TRBV11-2; J gene: TRBJ1-1; D gene: NA; CDR3 DNA: TGTGCCAGCAGCTTAGGAGAGAACACTGAAGCTTTCTTT; CDR3 protein: CASSLGENTEAFF
clone size: NA; V gene: TRBV5-1; J gene: TRBJ2-3; D gene: NA; CDR3 DNA: TGCGCCAGCAGCTTGGTACCTGTTCGAGGAGATACGCAGTATTTT; CDR3 protein: CASSLVPVRGDTQYF
clone size: NA; V gene: TRBV7-9; J gene: TRBJ2-1; D gene: TRBD1; CDR3 DNA: TGTGCCAGCAGCCCTTACCCTGGACAGGGGATTGGGAATGAGCAGTTCTTC; CDR3 protein: CASSPYPGQGIGNEQFF
clone size: NA; V gene: TRBV19; J gene: TRBJ2-1; D gene: TRBD1; CDR3 DNA: TGTGCCAGTAGGGGGGACAGTCCGAGCTCCTACAATGAGCAGTTCTTC; CDR3 protein: CASRGDSPSSYNEQFF
clone size: NA; V gene: TRBV7-3; J gene: TRBJ1-1; D gene: NA; CDR3 DNA: TGTGCCAGCAGCTCTAGGTCTGACAGCACTGAAGCTTTCTTT; CDR3 protein: CASSSRSDSTEAFF
clone size: once; V gene: TRBV7-2; J gene: TRBJ2-2; D gene: TRBD1; CDR3 DNA: TGTGCCAGCAGCTTACGGACAGGGTCCAACACCGGGGAGCTGTTTTTT; CDR3 protein: CASSLRTGSNTGELFF
clone size: NA; V gene: TRBV2; J gene: TRBJ1-4; D gene: NA; CDR3 DNA: TGTGCCAGCCGGCCAGGGAATGAAAAACTGTTTTTT; CDR3 protein: CASRPGNEKLFF
clone size: NA; V gene: TRBV14; J gene: TRBJ2-6; D gene: NA; CDR3 DNA: TGTGCCAGCAGCCCGGTAGGGAGCTCTGGGGCCAACGTCCTGACTTTC; CDR3 protein: CASSPVGSSGANVLTF
clone size: NA; V gene: TRBV27; J gene: TRBJ2-5; D gene: TRBD2; CDR3 DNA: TGTGCCGGCAGTGCGTGGACTAGCGGGGAAGAGACCCAGTACTTC; CDR3 protein: CAGSAWTSGEETQYF
clone size: NA; V gene: TRBV5-4; J gene: TRBJ2-3; D gene: TRBD2; CDR3 DNA: TGTGCCAGCAGGGCGGGGGGAGATACGCAGTATTTT; CDR3 protein: CASRAGGDTQYF